These T cell receptor beta chains were read from a single sample in a study of T cells in narcolepsy. Generated by immunoSEQ multiplex PCR, the TCRdb table keeps only in-frame clones and is missing some. Of some 22,000 clones listed, around 85% were seen once; the top ten hold about 9.4%. Material for sequencing was memory (CD45RA-) CD4+ T cells from blood. These TCRs come from a human donor in good health. CDR3s include the opening cysteine and the closing phenylalanine or tryptophan. A D gene is named only where the DNA matches it firmly. A clone size is listed for some rows: how often the clone was seen (once, few, many), or a class if it is expanded.

CDR3 protein: CASSPRPGTGANVLTF
CDR3 DNA: TGTGCCAGCAGCCCCCGCCCCGGGACTGGGGCCAACGTCCTGACTTTC
clone size: once
V gene: TRBV9
D gene: NA
J gene: TRBJ2-6

CDR3 protein: CASSNGPGETQYF
CDR3 DNA: TGCGCCAGCAGCAACGGACCGGGAGAGACCCAGTACTTC
clone size: NA
V gene: TRBV5-1
D gene: NA
J gene: TRBJ2-5

CDR3 protein: CASSGPRGFYEQYF
CDR3 DNA: TGTGCCAGCAGTGGGCCCCGGGGCTTCTACGAGCAGTACTTC
clone size: NA
V gene: TRBV6-5
D gene: NA
J gene: TRBJ2-7

CDR3 protein: CASSLGGTGDYGYTF
CDR3 DNA: TGCGCCAGCAGCTTGGGAGGGACAGGGGACTATGGCTACACCTTC
clone size: NA
V gene: TRBV5-1
D gene: TRBD1
J gene: TRBJ1-2

CDR3 protein: CASSWGTQNTEAFF
CDR3 DNA: TGCGCCAGCAGCTGGGGGACACAGAACACTGAAGCTTTCTTT
clone size: NA
V gene: TRBV5-1
D gene: NA
J gene: TRBJ1-1

CDR3 protein: CASSPSWAGGTEAFF
CDR3 DNA: TGTGCCAGCAGTCCCTCGTGGGCAGGGGGGACTGAAGCTTTCTTT
clone size: NA
V gene: TRBV28
D gene: TRBD1
J gene: TRBJ1-1

CDR3 protein: CASRDTTEAFF
CDR3 DNA: TGTGCCAGCAGGGATACCACTGAAGCTTTCTTT
clone size: NA
V gene: TRBV28
D gene: NA
J gene: TRBJ1-1

CDR3 protein: CASSQIRNGLREGAFF
CDR3 DNA: TGCGCCAGCAGTCAAATACGCAACGGGCTTCGGGAGGGGGCTTTCTTT
clone size: NA
V gene: TRBV23-1
D gene: NA
J gene: TRBJ1-1

CDR3 protein: CASSGAGRLTGANVLTF
CDR3 DNA: TGTGCCAGCAGTGGGGCAGGGCGGCTGACTGGGGCCAACGTCCTGACTTTC
clone size: NA
V gene: TRBV6-1
D gene: NA
J gene: TRBJ2-6

CDR3 protein: CASSLGQGAYNEQFF
CDR3 DNA: TGCGCCAGCAGCTTGGGACAGGGGGCCTACAATGAGCAGTTCTTC
clone size: NA
V gene: TRBV5-1
D gene: TRBD1
J gene: TRBJ2-1

CDR3 protein: CASSLGFGGENQPQHF
CDR3 DNA: TGCGCCAGCAGCTTGGGATTCGGCGGGGAGAATCAGCCCCAGCATTTT
clone size: NA
V gene: TRBV5-1
D gene: NA
J gene: TRBJ1-5

CDR3 protein: CASSLGSALGETQYF
CDR3 DNA: TGCGCCAGCAGCTTGGGTAGCGCCTTGGGGGAGACCCAGTACTTC
clone size: NA
V gene: TRBV5-1
D gene: NA
J gene: TRBJ2-5

CDR3 protein: CASSLVSDFEQYF
CDR3 DNA: TGCGCCAGCAGCTTGGTTTCAGACTTCGAGCAGTACTTC
clone size: NA
V gene: TRBV5-1
D gene: NA
J gene: TRBJ2-7

CDR3 protein: CASSSPGLAGAGANVLTF
CDR3 DNA: TGTGCCAGCAGCTCCCCGGGACTAGCGGGAGCTGGGGCCAACGTCCTGACTTTC
clone size: NA
V gene: TRBV7-9
D gene: TRBD2
J gene: TRBJ2-6

CDR3 protein: CASSLWQGGTEAFF
CDR3 DNA: TGTGCCAGCAGCTTGTGGCAGGGCGGCACTGAAGCTTTCTTT
clone size: NA
V gene: TRBV5-5
D gene: NA
J gene: TRBJ1-1

CDR3 protein: CASKAGGGGDTQYF
CDR3 DNA: TGTGCCAGCAAAGCTGGGGGCGGTGGAGATACGCAGTATTTT
clone size: NA
V gene: TRBV2
D gene: NA
J gene: TRBJ2-3

CDR3 protein: CATRQGNQPQHF
CDR3 DNA: TGTGCCACCCGACAGGGTAATCAGCCCCAGCATTTT
clone size: NA
V gene: TRBV2
D gene: TRBD1
J gene: TRBJ1-5

CDR3 protein: CASTAGTGNSYEQYF
CDR3 DNA: TGTGCCAGCACGGCCGGGACAGGGAACTCCTACGAGCAGTACTTC
clone size: NA
V gene: TRBV6-6
D gene: TRBD1
J gene: TRBJ2-7

CDR3 protein: CASSRVGSGANVLTF
CDR3 DNA: TGTGCCAGCAGCCGGGTGGGGTCAGGGGCCAACGTCCTGACTTTC
clone size: NA
V gene: TRBV5-4
D gene: NA
J gene: TRBJ2-6

CDR3 protein: CASSPSGQGQETQYF
CDR3 DNA: TGCGCCAGCAGCCCCTCGGGACAGGGCCAAGAGACCCAGTACTTC
clone size: NA
V gene: TRBV5-1
D gene: TRBD1
J gene: TRBJ2-5

CDR3 protein: CASSWTVTDTQYF
CDR3 DNA: TGTGCCAGTAGTTGGACAGTCACAGATACGCAGTATTTT
clone size: once
V gene: TRBV19
D gene: NA
J gene: TRBJ2-3

CDR3 protein: CASTQGAGNTEAFF
CDR3 DNA: TGTGCCAGCACACAGGGGGCAGGAAACACTGAAGCTTTCTTT
clone size: NA
V gene: TRBV7-2
D gene: TRBD1
J gene: TRBJ1-1

CDR3 protein: CSARRNYEQYF
CDR3 DNA: TGCAGTGCTAGACGCAACTACGAGCAGTACTTC
clone size: NA
V gene: TRBV20-1
D gene: NA
J gene: TRBJ2-7

CDR3 protein: CASSLSFERREQYF
CDR3 DNA: TGTGCCAGCAGTTTATCATTCGAGAGGCGGGAGCAGTACTTC
clone size: NA
V gene: TRBV27
D gene: NA
J gene: TRBJ2-7

CDR3 protein: CARSFTGDLRETQYF
CDR3 DNA: TGTGCCAGAAGCTTTACTGGGGACCTGAGGGAGACCCAGTACTTC
clone size: once
V gene: TRBV5-3
D gene: NA
J gene: TRBJ2-5

CDR3 protein: CASSLDRGNTGELFF
CDR3 DNA: TGCGCCAGCAGCTTAGACAGGGGTAACACCGGGGAGCTGTTTTTT
clone size: NA
V gene: TRBV5-1
D gene: TRBD1
J gene: TRBJ2-2

CDR3 protein: CASSLVPGNTDTQYF
CDR3 DNA: TGTGCCAGCAGCTTAGTTCCAGGAAACACAGATACGCAGTATTTT
clone size: NA
V gene: TRBV7-2
D gene: NA
J gene: TRBJ2-3

CDR3 protein: CASSLLAGTSGPADTQYF
CDR3 DNA: TGCGCCAGCAGCCTACTGGCCGGGACTAGCGGTCCCGCAGATACGCAGTATTTT
clone size: NA
V gene: TRBV4-3
D gene: TRBD2
J gene: TRBJ2-3

CDR3 protein: CATSPMDRENQPQHF
CDR3 DNA: TGTGCCACGAGCCCAATGGACAGGGAAAATCAGCCCCAGCATTTT
clone size: NA
V gene: TRBV15
D gene: TRBD1
J gene: TRBJ1-5

CDR3 protein: CASSPGSNRRETQYF
CDR3 DNA: TGCGCCAGCAGCCCAGGGTCGAACCGCCGAGAGACCCAGTACTTC
clone size: NA
V gene: TRBV5-1
D gene: NA
J gene: TRBJ2-5

CDR3 protein: CASSLRAIAGGSYNEQFF
CDR3 DNA: TGTGCCAGCAGCTTAAGGGCGATAGCGGGGGGATCCTACAATGAGCAGTTCTTC
clone size: NA
V gene: TRBV11-3
D gene: TRBD2
J gene: TRBJ2-1

CDR3 protein: CASSRRLGTGPSGELFF
CDR3 DNA: TGTGCCAGCAGCCGTCGCTTGGGGACAGGGCCCTCCGGGGAGCTGTTTTTT
clone size: NA
V gene: TRBV5-4
D gene: TRBD1
J gene: TRBJ2-2

CDR3 protein: CASSSTDSGPRVQYF
CDR3 DNA: TGTGCCAGCAGTTCCACCGATAGCGGGCCCAGGGTGCAGTACTTC
clone size: NA
V gene: TRBV28
D gene: TRBD2
J gene: TRBJ2-7

CDR3 protein: CASSLSAGTYEQYF
CDR3 DNA: TGCGCCAGCAGCTTGTCGGCGGGAACCTACGAGCAGTACTTC
clone size: once
V gene: TRBV5-1
D gene: NA
J gene: TRBJ2-7

CDR3 protein: CASSRLQGRLGEQYF
CDR3 DNA: TGTGCCAGCAGCCGTTTACAGGGACGACTGGGCGAGCAGTACTTC
clone size: NA
V gene: TRBV11-3
D gene: NA
J gene: TRBJ2-7

CDR3 protein: CASSDGLAGAHEQYF
CDR3 DNA: TGCGCCAGCAGCGACGGACTAGCGGGAGCCCACGAGCAGTACTTC
clone size: NA
V gene: TRBV5-1
D gene: TRBD2
J gene: TRBJ2-7

CDR3 protein: CASSFGTGGRGTEAFF
CDR3 DNA: TGTGCCAGCAGCTTCGGGACAGGGGGTCGGGGCACTGAAGCTTTCTTT
clone size: once
V gene: TRBV13
D gene: TRBD1
J gene: TRBJ1-1

CDR3 protein: CASNGGINTGELFF
CDR3 DNA: TGTGCCAGTAACGGCGGGATAAACACCGGGGAGCTGTTTTTT
clone size: NA
V gene: TRBV19
D gene: NA
J gene: TRBJ2-2

CDR3 protein: CASSRTSGRSTDTQYF
CDR3 DNA: TGTGCCAGCAGCCGGACTAGCGGGAGAAGCACAGATACGCAGTATTTT
clone size: NA
V gene: TRBV7-2
D gene: TRBD2
J gene: TRBJ2-3

CDR3 protein: CASSQLADSYEQYF
CDR3 DNA: TGTGCCAGCTCCCAACTAGCGGACTCCTACGAGCAGTACTTC
clone size: NA
V gene: TRBV18
D gene: TRBD2
J gene: TRBJ2-7

CDR3 protein: CATSRARGMGEQYF
CDR3 DNA: TGTGCCACCAGCAGAGCCCGGGGGATGGGGGAGCAGTACTTC
clone size: NA
V gene: TRBV15
D gene: NA
J gene: TRBJ2-7

CDR3 protein: CASRKDGETQYF
CDR3 DNA: TGTGCCAGCAGGAAGGATGGGGAGACCCAGTACTTC
clone size: once
V gene: TRBV28
D gene: NA
J gene: TRBJ2-5

CDR3 protein: CASSTQGLAGNEQFF
CDR3 DNA: TGTGCCAGCAGTACACAGGGGCTCGCTGGGAATGAGCAGTTCTTC
clone size: NA
V gene: TRBV27
D gene: TRBD1
J gene: TRBJ2-1

CDR3 protein: CASSGTLLEAFF
CDR3 DNA: TGTGCCAGTAGCGGGACTCTACTTGAAGCTTTCTTT
clone size: NA
V gene: TRBV19
D gene: NA
J gene: TRBJ1-1

CDR3 protein: CASKSGGGNTGELFF
CDR3 DNA: TGTGCCAGTAAATCTGGGGGGGGGAACACCGGGGAGCTGTTTTTT
clone size: NA
V gene: TRBV19
D gene: TRBD2
J gene: TRBJ2-2

CDR3 protein: CASSISGVSANTGELFF
CDR3 DNA: TGTGCCAGTAGTATCTCCGGGGTGAGTGCGAACACCGGGGAGCTGTTTTTT
clone size: NA
V gene: TRBV19
D gene: NA
J gene: TRBJ2-2